The present T cell receptor beta chain was sequenced within a study of cytomegalovirus exposure and HLA in healthy donors. Study conclusions and caveats: In vitro experiments confirmed that a few CMV-associated chains were specific for CMV antigens. About 150 TCR beta chains were listed as cytomegalovirus-associated.

Profiling relied on immunoSEQ multiplex PCR, and the TCRdb table lists in-frame clones only, not all of them. The data show about 98,000 clones, roughly nine tenths seen once. With respect to this clone: The target antigen is unknown.

The sequence was collected from a young man in good health and CMV-seropositive. The sequenced sample consisted of PBMCs.

The DNA for the CDR3 is TGTGCCAGCAGTGAATGGACAGAGATTTTGAACACTGAAGCTTTCTTT. It codes for CASSEWTEILNTEAFF. V and J are TRBV6-1 and TRBJ1-1; D is possibly TRBD1 (6 bases). The V end lost 2 bases, the J end lost 0 bases, and 13 bases lay between the germline ends. Germline V gene lookup returns CDR1 MNHNS and CDR2 SASEGT. The CDR3 runs to 16 residues.